Listed below are T cell receptor beta chains from one sample, sequenced in a study of CD8 T cells in Susac syndrome. TCRdb used MiXCR to reprocess the immunoSEQ multiplex PCR reads, holding one entry per CDR3 protein. Among 100,000 to 150,000 distinct CDR3 sequences listed, 93% were seen once. The specimen was CD8+ T cells from PBMCs. The receptors shown here come from a human donor with multiple sclerosis. Each CDR3 is given with its conserved first and last residue. Fields, in order: V gene, D gene, clone size, J gene, CDR3 protein, CDR3 DNA. The D gene is left open where the match is weak. Some rows have no size entry. The others give once, few or many, or a class for an expanded clone.

V: TRBV5-4; D: -; size: -; J: TRBJ2-5; CDR3: CASSLAQLQETQYF; DNA: TGTGCCAGCAGCTTGGCACAGTTACAAGAGACCCAGTACTTC
V: TRBV6-5; D: -; size: -; J: TRBJ1-2; CDR3: CASSYSRAAGHGYTF; DNA: TGTGCCAGCAGTTACTCGAGGGCGGCAGGACATGGCTACACCTTC
V: TRBV29-1; D: TRBD1; size: -; J: TRBJ2-1; CDR3: CSVVGVGSRDRGSYNEQFF; DNA: TGCAGCGTTGTGGGGGTCGGGTCCCGGGACAGGGGCTCCTACAATGAGCAGTTCTTC
V: TRBV29-1; D: -; size: -; J: TRBJ1-1; CDR3: CSALLGEAFF; DNA: TGCAGCGCTCTCCTGGGTGAAGCTTTCTTT
V: TRBV6-6; D: -; size: -; J: TRBJ2-1; CDR3: CASSPDGNSYNEQFF; DNA: TGTGCCAGCAGTCCCGACGGCAACTCCTACAATGAGCAGTTCTTC
V: TRBV19; D: -; size: -; J: TRBJ1-1; CDR3: CASSMGGTEAFF; DNA: TGTGCCAGTAGTATGGGCGGAACTGAAGCTTTCTTT
V: TRBV9; D: -; size: -; J: TRBJ2-5; CDR3: CASSAGGADQETQYF; DNA: TGTGCCAGCAGCGCTGGCGGGGCAGATCAAGAGACCCAGTACTTC
V: TRBV4-1; D: -; size: once; J: TRBJ2-1; CDR3: CASSQDTSEQFF; DNA: TGCGCCAGCAGCCAAGATACTAGCGAGCAGTTCTTC
V: TRBV13; D: -; size: once; J: TRBJ2-7; CDR3: CASSFGPSSYEQYF; DNA: TGTGCCAGCAGCTTCGGACCTAGCTCCTACGAGCAGTACTTC
V: TRBV6-1; D: -; size: -; J: TRBJ1-6; CDR3: CASSEGALDSPLHF; DNA: TGTGCCAGCAGTGAAGGGGCTCTGGATTCACCCCTCCACTTT
V: TRBV5-1; D: -; size: -; J: TRBJ2-3; CDR3: CASSLGRSADTQYF; DNA: TGCGCCAGCAGCTTAGGGAGGTCAGCAGATACGCAGTATTTT